The clone carrying this T cell receptor beta chain was seen repeatedly, ten times or more. What it binds is unknown. Germline values: CDR1 SGHTA, CDR2 FQGNSA. The length of the CDR3 is 17 residues. The V and J ends lost 6 bases and 6 bases, in that order; junction bases with no gene match: 12. The data were obtained in a study of T-cell reconstitution after alpha-beta-depleted transplantation in children. Study-wide results and caveats: Alpha-beta T cells about two months after transplant reportedly derived from several hundred expanded graft clones. The main origin of T-cell counts and diversity one year after transplant was newly produced T cells. Surviving thymic progenitors and recipient T cells were the source of high TCRbeta diversity at day 60 in some patients.

The authors prepared the TCRbeta library with unique molecular identifiers. TCRdb itself ran the PCR reads through MiXCR, one entry per CDR3 protein. The sample has 200,000 or so distinct CDR3 sequences, roughly 7.1% seen once. The TCR originated in a boy aged 2-15 years with acute lymphoblastic leukemia, due to receive a stem cell transplant. The V call is TRBV7-2, the J call TRBJ1-6; 9 positions match TRBD1. The sample was PBMCs, taken before TCRalphabeta/CD19-depleted stem cell transplant. The CDR3 reads CASREWGQGISNSPLHF. DNA of the CDR3: TGTGCCAGCAGGGAATGGGGACAGGGCATTAGTAATTCACCCCTCCACTTT.